These 2 T cell receptor beta chains came from one sample sequenced in a study of T cells in Graves' hyperthyroidism and ophthalmopathy. RNA transcripts were the template for amplifying TCR beta CDR3 regions. HTBI primers were employed in a first-round RT-PCR of the TCR CDR3. TCRdb reprocessed the multiplex PCR reads via MiXCR and lists one record per CDR3 protein. The data hold fewer than 650,000 distinct CDR3 sequences, with roughly 15% observed a single time. Sample: blood. These receptors all stem from a woman aged 40 to 50 with Graves' ophthalmopathy.

The sample holds a few counts of this clonotype. The chain joins TRBV6-1 to TRBJ1-4; 7 positions agree with TRBD1. CDR3 length: 13 amino acids. CDR1 and CDR2 from the germline V gene are MNHNS and SASEGT. Losses at the gene ends were 4 bases for V and 6 bases for J; bases not matched to a gene: 2. In DNA, the CDR3 is TGTGCCAGCAGTGCTACAGGGGATGAAAAACTGTTTTTT. Encoded protein: CASSATGDEKLFF.

This clonotype was detected many times. The chain links TRBV7-6 to TRBJ2-3; 7 bases align to TRBD2. CDR3 length: 15 residues. V lost 4 bases to trimming and J lost 3 bases; unmatched junction nucleotides: 7. In germline, CDR1 is SGHVS, CDR2 FNYEAQ. CDR3 region: CASSSRELATDTQYF. The CDR3 DNA reads TGTGCCAGCAGCTCACGCGAACTAGCGACAGATACGCAGTATTTT.